The 27 T cell receptor beta chains in this list originate from one sample, sequenced in a study of radiotherapy plus CTLA-4 blockade in lung cancer. Assay used: immunoSEQ multiplex PCR; TCRdb lists only in-frame clones, some missing. The sample carries 35,000 to 55,000 clones, approximately 77% recorded once. Material: peripheral blood, obtained from a patient treated with radiotherapy plus ipilimumab. The receptors originated from a human donor with non-small cell lung cancer whose response to radiotherapy plus ipilimumab could not be evaluated.

The chain is built from TRBV29-1 and TRBJ2-1; TRBD1 is a possible D gene (6 bases). The CDR3 contains 14 residues. Germline lookup yields CDR1 SQVTM and CDR2 ANQGSEA. The V end was cut by 6 bases, the J end by 3 bases, with 15 bases between. This chain's CDR3 is CSVAGESDYNEQFF. CDR3 DNA sequence: TGCAGCGTCGCAGGGGAGTCGGACTACAATGAGCAGTTCTTC.

The CDR3: CASSTLAGAPRGYTF. CDR3 in DNA: TGCGCCAGCAGCACCTTGGCAGGGGCTCCCCGGGGCTACACCTTC. The chain uses TRBV4-3 and TRBJ1-2, with D possibly being TRBD1 (6 bases). Deletions cut 5 bases from V and 8 bases from J, with 21 bases between. Germline assignment: CDR1 LGHNA and CDR2 YSLEER. The CDR3 runs to 15 residues.

The V gene is TRBV27, the J gene TRBJ1-5, with D perhaps TRBD1 (5 bases). Germline V gene lookup returns CDR1 MNHEY and CDR2 SMNVEV (reference sequence). Trimming left V 6 bases short and J 0 bases short, with 12 bases between. This CDR3 region has 15 residues. The CDR3 is CASRPGIISNQPQHF. The CDR3 coding sequence is TGTGCCAGCAGACCAGGGATCATTAGCAATCAGCCCCAGCATTTT.

V gene TRBV7-2 combines with J gene TRBJ1-1; D call uncertain. V lost 0 bases and J 0 bases, leaving 5 bases between the germline ends. The CDR3 consists of 14 residues. Germline values: CDR1 SGHTA, CDR2 FQGNSA. Here the CDR3 DNA reads TGTGCCAGCAGCTTAGCGCGTGTGAACACTGAAGCTTTCTTT. Its protein is CASSLARVNTEAFF.

V and J are TRBV29-1 and TRBJ2-7; a weak D match, TRBD2 (6 bases). Per the germline V gene, CDR1 is SQVTM and CDR2 is ANQGSEA. Trimming stripped 4 bases from V and 1 base from J, with 11 bases between. The length of the CDR3 is 13 residues. The CDR3 DNA follows: TGCAGCGTTGGTGGGGGGTCGTCCTACGAGCAGTACTTC. This gives the protein CSVGGGSSYEQYF.

The V call is TRBV9, the J call TRBJ2-3, with 8 positions matching TRBD2. The V segment lost 4 bases and the J segment 2 bases; nucleotides outside the gene matches: 3. The CDR3 is 14 residues long. Per the germline V gene, CDR1 is SGDLS and CDR2 is YYNGEE. Here the CDR3 DNA reads TGTGCCAGCAGCTTCGGACTAGCCACAGATACGCAGTATTTT. It yields the protein CASSFGLATDTQYF.

About this clone: This specimen includes other DNA sequences encoding the same CDR3. This chain connects TRBV5-1 to TRBJ2-3, with 10 bases identical to TRBD2. V dropped 0 bases and J dropped 4; count of bases not matched to a gene: 2. CDR3 length equals 15 residues. The germline CDR1 and CDR2 sequences are SGHRS and YFSETQ. The CDR3 sequence: CASSLALAGADTQYF. In DNA, the CDR3 is TGCGCCAGCAGCTTGGCTCTAGCGGGAGCAGATACGCAGTATTTT.

V and J are TRBV5-1 and TRBJ1-2; D is unresolved. CDR3 length equals 14 residues. Deletions cut 0 bases from V and 4 bases from J, with 10 bases between. The V gene's germline CDR1 is SGHRS and CDR2 YFSETQ. In nucleotides, the CDR3 is TGCGCCAGCAGCTTGGCAGGTGATACCTATGGCTACACCTTC. Its translation is CASSLAGDTYGYTF.

The rearrangement links TRBV5-1 to TRBJ2-2, with D uncertain. V was trimmed by 0 bases and J by 5 bases, leaving 5 bases between them. The CDR3 runs to 13 residues. CDR1 and CDR2 from the germline V gene are SGHRS and YFSETQ. CDR3 residues: CASSLGGTGELFF. The CDR3 DNA reads TGCGCCAGCAGCTTGGGAGGAACCGGGGAGCTGTTTTTT.

The gene calls are TRBV4-3 and TRBJ2-5; 9 bases map to TRBD2. Germline CDR1 and CDR2: LGHNA and YSLEER. The V and J ends lost 3 bases and 5 bases, in that order; junction bases with no gene match: 4. There are 14 residues in the CDR3. The chain's CDR3 is CASSQRGGRETQYF. The CDR3 nucleotides are TGCGCCAGCAGCCAGCGGGGGGGCCGGGAGACCCAGTACTTC.

The genes are TRBV9 and TRBJ2-1, with 8 bases fitting TRBD2. Germline lookup yields CDR1 SGDLS and CDR2 YYNGEE. The CDR3 consists of 18 residues. The ends lost 0 bases at V and 0 bases at J; junction bases unmatched: 8. CDR3 in amino acids: CASSVALAELSSYNEQFF. In nucleotides, the CDR3 is TGTGCCAGCAGCGTAGCACTAGCGGAACTAAGCTCCTACAATGAGCAGTTCTTC. The whole variable domain, filled in from reference TRBV9 and TRBJ2-1, reads DSGVTQTPKHLITATGQRVTLRCSPRSGDLSVYWYQQSLDQGLQFLIQYYNGEERAKGNILERFSAQQFPDLHSELNLSSLELGDSALYFCASSVALAELSSYNEQFFGPGTRLTVL.

The chain uses TRBV5-6 and TRBJ1-5, with 9 bases identical to TRBD1. This CDR3 is 18 amino acids long. The V gene's germline CDR1 is SGHDT and CDR2 YYEEEE. V lost 2 bases and J lost 0; bases outside the gene matches: 9. The CDR3 DNA reads TGTGCCAGCAGCTTTTTCTATGGGACAGGGTATAGCAATCAGCCCCAGCATTTT. Translating gives CASSFFYGTGYSNQPQHF.

The rearrangement links TRBV5-1 to TRBJ1-1; 9 nucleotides agree with TRBD1. Germline CDR1 is SGHRS and CDR2 is YFSETQ. V lost 4 bases to trimming and J lost 5 bases; unmatched junction nucleotides: 9. The CDR3 runs 15 residues. The CDR3 region has the DNA TGCGCCAGCAGCGTGGGGACAGGGCGAGGGACTGAAGCTTTCTTT. Translated, it gives CASSVGTGRGTEAFF.

This chain connects TRBV19 to TRBJ2-2, with TRBD2 as a possible D gene (6 bases). The germline CDR1 and CDR2 sequences are LNHDA and SQIVND (reference sequence). The CDR3 is 14 residues long. V lost 5 bases and J 5 bases, leaving 12 bases between the germline ends. CDR3 in DNA: TGTGCCAGTAGTCTGCGACTAGGGACCGGGGAGCTGTTTTTT. It is translated as CASSLRLGTGELFF. Full variable domain (remainder filled in from reference TRBV19 and TRBJ2-2): DGGITQSPKYLFRKEGQNVTLSCEQNLNHDAMYWYRQDPGQGLRLIYYSQIVNDFQKGDIAEGYSVSREKKESFPLTVTSAQKNPTAFYLCASSLRLGTGELFFGEGSRLTVL.

The rearrangement links TRBV5-1 to TRBJ1-1; D perhaps matches TRBD1 (6 bases). Germline-derived CDR1 and CDR2 are SGHRS and YFSETQ. V was shortened by 0 bases and J by 8 bases, with 11 bases between the two germline ends. The CDR3 is 13 amino acids. The CDR3 here is CASSLGTAGEAFF. The CDR3 bases are TGCGCCAGCAGCTTGGGGACAGCGGGGGAAGCTTTCTTT.

The genes are TRBV4-3 and TRBJ1-6; D gene unclear. Trimming took off 3 bases at V and 7 bases at J, with 13 bases between the two ends. Germline V gene sequence: CDR1 LGHNA, CDR2 YSLEER. The CDR3 has 15 amino acids. CDR3 nucleotide sequence: TGCGCCAGCAGCCAGTCCGGACGGGAAAATTCACCCCTCCACTTT. As protein: CASSQSGRENSPLHF.

The chain joins TRBV5-1 to TRBJ1-1; D may be TRBD1 (5 bases). The CDR3 consists of 15 residues. CDR1 is SGHRS and CDR2 is YFSETQ in the germline V gene. Deletions cut 1 base from V and 0 bases from J, with 10 bases between. This chain's CDR3 is CASSLQGTMNTEAFF. CDR3 nucleotide sequence: TGCGCCAGCAGCTTGCAGGGAACCATGAACACTGAAGCTTTCTTT.

The V and J genes are TRBV6-6 and TRBJ2-7, with a tentative D call TRBD2 (7 bases). Trimming shortened V by 7 bases and J by 2 bases, and 18 bases separated the two germline ends. This CDR3 region has 15 residues. In germline, CDR1 is MNHNY, CDR2 SVGAGI (reference sequence). CDR3: CASTKTGGPPYEQYF. CDR3 sequence (DNA): TGTGCCAGCACCAAAACGGGGGGCCCACCCTACGAGCAGTACTTC.

This chain connects TRBV10-2 to TRBJ2-5; 8 nucleotides line up with TRBD1. CDR3 length: 14 amino acids. CDR1 WSHSY and CDR2 SAAADI come from the germline V gene. V gave up 5 bases and J gave up 2 bases; unmatched junction bases: 4. DNA for the CDR3: TGCGCCAGCAGTTGGACAGGGCAACAAGAGACCCAGTACTTC. This translates into CASSWTGQQETQYF.

Comment on this clone: Other DNA sequences in the sample encode the same CDR3. The rearrangement uses TRBV7-9 and TRBJ2-7; D is undetermined. Germline CDR1 is SEHNR and CDR2 is FQNEAQ (reference sequence). With 5 bases removed from V and 0 bases from J, the gap between germline ends came to 5 bases. The length of the CDR3 is 12 residues. The DNA for the CDR3 is TGTGCCAGCAGCCCGAGCTCCTACGAGCAGTACTTC. This translates into CASSPSSYEQYF.

The count of this clone is one. This chain joins TRBV18 and TRBJ2-2; D unresolved. Deletions cut 4 bases from V and 7 bases from J, with 19 bases between. There are 16 residues in the CDR3. Looked up from germline, CDR1 is KGHSH and CDR2 is LQKENI. The CDR3 nucleotides read TGTGCCAGCTCACAGTCCACCTCGACAAGACACGGGGAGCTGTTTTTT. Translated, it gives CASSQSTSTRHGELFF.

This clone was counted a few times. CDR3 in amino acids: CASSPQGSSYNEQFF. The CDR3, as DNA: TGTGCCAGCTCACCGCAGGGGAGTTCCTACAATGAGCAGTTCTTC. This chain links TRBV18 with TRBJ2-1; D is possibly TRBD1 (6 bases). From germline, CDR1 is KGHSH and CDR2 LQKENI. Trimming cost V 3 bases and J 1 base, with 10 bases left between them. This CDR3 spans 15 amino acids.

The chain couples TRBV7-9 to TRBJ2-7, with 13 bases lining up with TRBD2. This CDR3 region has 16 residues. Unmatched junction bases numbered 10, after V lost 2 bases and J lost 9 bases. CDR1 SEHNR and CDR2 FQNEAQ come from the germline V gene (reference sequence). CDR3 region: CASSLLGTSGARGQYF. The CDR3 region has the DNA TGTGCCAGCAGCTTATTGGGGACTAGCGGGGCCAGAGGGCAGTACTTC.

V gene TRBV28 combines with J gene TRBJ2-7; 10 bases are shared with TRBD1. This CDR3 contains 15 residues. V trimming: 6 bases; J trimming: 2 bases; junction bases outside the gene matches: 7. Looked up from germline, CDR1 is MDHEN and CDR2 is SYDVKM. The CDR3 loop is CASRPSGTGAYEQYF. In nucleotides, the CDR3 is TGTGCCAGCAGACCGTCCGGGACAGGGGCCTACGAGCAGTACTTC.

V is TRBV11-3 and J is TRBJ2-3, with D perhaps matching TRBD2 (6 bases). Trimming shortened V by 5 bases and J by 0 bases, and 6 bases separated the two germline ends. CDR3 length: 13 amino acids. CDR1 SGHNT and CDR2 YENEEA come from the germline V gene. Written as DNA, the CDR3 is TGTGCCAGCAGCGGGACTAGCACAGATACGCAGTATTTT. It translates to CASSGTSTDTQYF. Combining the CDR3 with reference TRBV11-3 and TRBJ2-3 gives the whole variable domain EAGVVQSPRYKIIEKKQPVAFWCNPISGHNTLYWYLQNLGQGPELLIRYENEEAVDDSQLPKDRFSAERLKGVDSTLKIQPAELGDSAVYLCASSGTSTDTQYFGPGTRLTVL.

The chain combines TRBV19 with TRBJ2-1; TRBD2 matches at 12 bases. CDR1 and CDR2 from the germline V gene are LNHDA and SQIVND (reference sequence). V trimming: 5 bases; J trimming: 10 bases; junction bases outside the gene matches: 15. This CDR3 spans 17 amino acids. CDR3 sequence (DNA): TGTGCCAGTAGTCCTAGCGGGGGGGCCTCCTCGGATGCCGAGCAGTTCTTC. Translated, it gives CASSPSGGASSDAEQFF.

The chain couples TRBV5-6 to TRBJ2-1; weak D call: TRBD2 (5 bases). The CDR3 loop spans 13 amino acids. CDR1 and CDR2 (germline): SGHDT, YYEEEE. V gave up 0 bases and J gave up 13 bases, with 14 bases separating them. This CDR3 reads CASSLAQLVQQFF. The CDR3 DNA reads TGTGCCAGCAGCTTGGCCCAACTAGTCCAACAGTTCTTC. Combining the CDR3 with reference TRBV5-6 and TRBJ2-1 gives the whole variable domain DAGVTQSPTHLIKTRGQQVTLRCSPKSGHDTVSWYQQALGQGPQFIFQYYEEEERQRGNFPDRFSGHQFPNYSSELNVNALLLGDSALYLCASSLAQLVQQFFGPGTRLTVL.